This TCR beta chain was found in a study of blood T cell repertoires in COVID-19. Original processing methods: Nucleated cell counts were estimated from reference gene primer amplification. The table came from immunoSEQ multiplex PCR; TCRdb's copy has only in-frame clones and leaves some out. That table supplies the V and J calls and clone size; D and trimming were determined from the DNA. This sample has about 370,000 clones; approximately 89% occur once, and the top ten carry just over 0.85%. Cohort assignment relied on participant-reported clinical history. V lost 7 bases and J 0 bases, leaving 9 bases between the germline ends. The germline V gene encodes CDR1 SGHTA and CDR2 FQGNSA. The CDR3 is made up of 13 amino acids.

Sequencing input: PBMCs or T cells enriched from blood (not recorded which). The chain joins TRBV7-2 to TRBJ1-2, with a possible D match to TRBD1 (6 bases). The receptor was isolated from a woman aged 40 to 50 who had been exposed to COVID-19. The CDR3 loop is CASTRTANYGYTF. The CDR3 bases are TGTGCCAGCACCAGGACAGCTAACTATGGCTACACCTTC.